A single sample is the source of the 18 T cell receptor beta chains below, sequenced in a study of monozygotic twins with inflammatory bowel disease. TCRdb re-called the 5' RACE reads; every CDR3 protein appears as one record, without DNA. The sample totals approximately 400,000 distinct CDR3 sequences; its top ten clones hold 2.4%. The sequenced sample was blood. Receptor source: a human donor with ulcerative colitis or Crohn's disease, or a healthy co-twin of an affected twin (not recorded which).

V and J are TRBV9 and TRBJ1-2; TCRdb gives TRBD1 as the D gene, but with no DNA this cannot be confirmed. CDR1 is SGDLS, CDR2 YYNGEE, per germline. The CDR3 is made up of 13 amino acids. The CDR3 is CASSVVQGDGYTF.

The V and J genes are TRBV15 and TRBJ2-7; TCRdb's D gene call, TRBD2, goes unchecked for lack of DNA. The CDR3 contains 15 residues. Germline V CDR1 and CDR2: LNHNV, YYDKDF (reference sequence). This CDR3 reads CATSLKPIRLREQYF.

This rearrangement joins TRBV5-1 to TRBJ2-2; TCRdb's D call, TRBD1, is unchecked because there is no DNA. The CDR3 is made up of 16 amino acids. Germline loops: CDR1 SGHRS, CDR2 YFSETQ. The CDR3 spells CASSLAGGSNTGELFF.

V and J are TRBV19 and TRBJ2-1; TCRdb names TRBD2, which stays unverified in the absence of DNA. CDR3 size: 14 residues. Germline CDR1 is LNHDA and CDR2 is SQIVND (reference sequence). CDR3 protein: CASTAFAAWGEQFF.

The chain uses TRBV30 and TRBJ2-2; with no DNA, the TCRdb D assignment of TRBD1 cannot be verified. Germline V gives CDR1 GTSNPN, CDR2 SVGIG (reference sequence). The CDR3 totals 14 residues. This chain's CDR3 is CAWTHTTGAGELFF.

This chain connects TRBV5-1 to TRBJ2-2; TCRdb gives TRBD1 as the D gene, but with no DNA this cannot be confirmed. Germline values: CDR1 SGHRS, CDR2 YFSETQ. This CDR3 region has 15 residues. The CDR3 loop reads CASSRSGAGTGELFF.

This chain joins TRBV6-4 and TRBJ2-3; the D call of TRBD2 rests on TCRdb alone, since no DNA is present to check it. The CDR3 is made up of 16 amino acids. Per germline, CDR1 MRHNA and CDR2 SNTAGT. The chain's CDR3 is CASSELAGLSTDTQYF.

The chain links TRBV6-4 to TRBJ2-1. Looked up from germline, CDR1 is MRHNA and CDR2 is SNTAGT. The CDR3 runs to 17 residues. The CDR3 reads CASSDSVLIGSYNEQFF.

This chain uses TRBV3-1 with TRBJ1-1; the TCRdb D gene call, TRBD1, has no DNA to confirm it. Germline V gene data show CDR1 as LGHDT and CDR2 as YNNKEL (reference sequence). The CDR3 runs to 14 residues. The CDR3 here is CASSQGPLGAEAFF.

This chain connects TRBV10-3 to TRBJ2-3. Germline V gene sequence: CDR1 ENHRY, CDR2 SYGVKD. The CDR3 is 15 residues long. The CDR3 spells CAISESRASTDTQYF.

The chain recombines TRBV20-1 with TRBJ2-1; without DNA, the TCRdb call of TRBD2 cannot be checked. Germline assignment: CDR1 DFQATT and CDR2 SNEGSKA (reference sequence). This CDR3 has 14 amino acids. CDR3 in amino acids: CSASIAGGVNEQFF.

The chain employs TRBV12-3 or TRBV12-4 and TRBJ2-1; lacking DNA, the TRBD2 call made by TCRdb goes unchecked. The CDR3 is 12 residues long. Here the CDR3 reads CASSRREPSPFF.

This sequence joins TRBV7-9 and TRBJ2-1; TCRdb outputs TRBD1, but without DNA this stays unchecked. The CDR3 loop spans 15 amino acids. Germline-derived CDR1 and CDR2 are SEHNR and FQNEAQ (reference sequence). The CDR3 protein is CASSSDGGGYNEQFF.

The V gene is TRBV20-1, the J gene TRBJ2-3; absent DNA, TCRdb's TRBD2 call cannot be checked. This CDR3 contains 15 residues. CDR1 is DFQATT, CDR2 SNEGSKA, per germline (reference sequence). This chain's CDR3 is CSASPWALSQDTQYF.

The chain has TRBV7-9 and TRBJ2-7; without DNA, the TCRdb call of TRBD2 cannot be checked. This CDR3 has 17 amino acids. Germline V gives CDR1 SEHNR, CDR2 FQNEAQ (reference sequence). CDR3 loop: CASSPLPGTSASYEQYF.

The rearrangement uses TRBV4-2 and TRBJ1-5; TCRdb gives TRBD1 as the D gene, but with no DNA this cannot be confirmed. Germline CDR1 and CDR2: LGHNA and YNFKEQ. The CDR3 contains 17 residues. The CDR3 loop is CASSQGAQGAGNQPQHF.

This rearrangement joins TRBV5-1 to TRBJ2-2; TCRdb proposes TRBD1, but this gene call is untestable without DNA. The CDR3 runs to 15 residues. CDR1 SGHRS and CDR2 YFSETQ come from the germline V gene. The CDR3 sequence is CASSFGQTNTGELFF.

This chain connects TRBV5-1 to TRBJ2-2. CDR3 size: 12 residues. The V gene's germline CDR1 is SGHRS and CDR2 YFSETQ. CDR3 residues: CASSSQSGELFF.